This TCR beta chain originates from a study of cytomegalovirus exposure and HLA in healthy donors. Study-wide findings and caveats: V- and J-gene trimming of TCR beta was linked (in a later analysis) to a missense DCLRE1C variant. TCR beta chains numbering some 160 were designated cytomegalovirus-associated. Common viral pathogens were later found to be apparently linked to several of the most significant clusters.

The CDR3 covers 11 residues. The V end was cut by 5 bases, the J end by 6 bases, with 7 bases between. The germline gives CDR1 SEHNR, CDR2 FQNEAQ (reference sequence). The PCR contained 60 Vbeta and 13 Jbeta primers. Clones were read by immunoSEQ multiplex PCR, and TCRdb kept only the in-frame ones, dropping some. Of 200,000 to 250,000 clones listed, roughly 80% are singletons. As regards this clone: Its antigen is still unknown. This same CDR3 is encoded by further DNA sequences in the sample.

The sequence was obtained from a man between 25 and 39 years old in good health and CMV-seronegative. The sample consisted of PBMCs. This sequence joins TRBV7-9 and TRBJ1-2, with unresolved D. The CDR3 DNA follows: TGTGCCAGCAGCCGCGGGGATGGCTACACCTTC. It encodes CASSRGDGYTF.